The source of this TCR beta chain is a study of long-term antiretroviral therapy in people with HIV. At the survey level, the v3.0 immunoSEQ assay was run. TCRdb keeps only in-frame clones here, not all; method: immunoSEQ multiplex PCR. Found here are approximately 20,000 clones, 85% of them singletons; the top ten hold roughly 3.9%. Study-level findings and limits: Transplant donor controls retained higher diversity, though diversity increased after ART. The repertoire was dominated at all time points by clones expanded before ART.

The CDR3 covers 15 residues. Trimming took off 2 bases at V and 10 bases at J, with 15 bases between the two ends. Germline assignment: CDR1 ENHRY and CDR2 SYGVKD. As regards this clone: The antigen is not known.

The chain has TRBV10-3 and TRBJ1-6, with D hard to call. This TCR was sampled from a man between 18 and 35 years old with HIV. Sequenced here: unsorted PBMCs, sampled about 4 years after starting antiretroviral therapy. The CDR3 DNA sequence: TGTGCCATCAGTGAGCGGGGAACCTTTGGATCACCCCTCCACTTT. The encoded protein is CAISERGTFGSPLHF.